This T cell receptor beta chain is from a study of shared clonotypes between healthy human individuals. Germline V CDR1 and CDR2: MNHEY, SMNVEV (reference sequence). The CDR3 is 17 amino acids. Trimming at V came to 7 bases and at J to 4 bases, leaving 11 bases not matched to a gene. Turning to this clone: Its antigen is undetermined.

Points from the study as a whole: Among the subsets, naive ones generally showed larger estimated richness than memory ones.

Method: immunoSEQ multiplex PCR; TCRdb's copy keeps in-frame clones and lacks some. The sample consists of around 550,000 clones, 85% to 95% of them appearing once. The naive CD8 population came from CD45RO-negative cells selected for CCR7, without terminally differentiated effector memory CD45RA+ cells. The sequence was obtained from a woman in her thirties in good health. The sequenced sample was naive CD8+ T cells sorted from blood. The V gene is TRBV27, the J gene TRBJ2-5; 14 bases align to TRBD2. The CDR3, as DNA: TGTGCCAGCATTAGAAGTTTTGGACTAGCGGGAGGAGAGACCCAGTACTTC. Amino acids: CASIRSFGLAGGETQYF.